This TCR beta chain appears in the sequencing data of a study of CD8+ T cells in alopecia areata. Study outcomes and limitations: Sequencing of scalp tissue also captures the resident alphabeta T cells of normal skin.

With respect to this clone: No antigen is known for it.

Sequencing used cDNA as its template, made by extracting RNA and reverse transcribing it. Sequencing was performed with immunoSEQ multiplex PCR; in TCRdb, only in-frame clones are kept and a portion is missing. The top ten clones hold roughly 0.99% of a sample with about 160,000 clones, 65% of them seen once. The treatment is: oral pan-JAK inhibitor, 5-10 mg twice daily. The TCR was taken from a human donor with alopecia areata. The starting material was CD4+ T cells sorted from blood, obtained at week 4, from a patient treated with tofacitinib.

The CDR3 region has the DNA TGTGCCAGCAGTTGGAGGGACGGGGAGAAGTATTTT. Translation gives CASSWRDGEKYF. The chain carries TRBV27 and TRBJ2-3, with D possibly being TRBD2 (6 bases). CDR3 length: 12 residues. Germline V gives CDR1 MNHEY, CDR2 SMNVEV (reference sequence). Trimming took off 4 bases at V and 13 bases at J, with 15 bases between the two ends.